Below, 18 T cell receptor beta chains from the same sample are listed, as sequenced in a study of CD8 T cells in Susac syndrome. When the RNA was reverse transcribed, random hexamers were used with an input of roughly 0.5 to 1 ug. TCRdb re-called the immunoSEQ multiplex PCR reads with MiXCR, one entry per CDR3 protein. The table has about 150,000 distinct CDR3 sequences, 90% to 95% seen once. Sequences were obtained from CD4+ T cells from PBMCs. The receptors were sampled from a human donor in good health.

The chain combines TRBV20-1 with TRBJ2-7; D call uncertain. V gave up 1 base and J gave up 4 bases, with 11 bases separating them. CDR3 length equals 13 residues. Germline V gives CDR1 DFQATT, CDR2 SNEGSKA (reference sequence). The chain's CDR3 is CSARVTLAYEQYF. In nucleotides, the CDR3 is TGCAGTGCTAGAGTCACGCTGGCATACGAGCAGTACTTC.

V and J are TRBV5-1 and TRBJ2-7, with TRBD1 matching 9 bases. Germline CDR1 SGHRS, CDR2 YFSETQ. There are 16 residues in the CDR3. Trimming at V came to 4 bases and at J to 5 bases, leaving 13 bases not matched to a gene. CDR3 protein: CASSTSTGGALHEQYF. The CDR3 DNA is TGCGCCAGCAGCACTTCGACAGGGGGAGCGCTCCACGAGCAGTACTTC.

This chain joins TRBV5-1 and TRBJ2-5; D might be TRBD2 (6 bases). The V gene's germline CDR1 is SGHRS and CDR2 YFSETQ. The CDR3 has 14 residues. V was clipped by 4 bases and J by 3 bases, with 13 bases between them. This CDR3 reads CASSAGTRKETQYF. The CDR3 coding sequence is TGCGCCAGCAGCGCCGGGACTCGGAAAGAGACCCAGTACTTC.

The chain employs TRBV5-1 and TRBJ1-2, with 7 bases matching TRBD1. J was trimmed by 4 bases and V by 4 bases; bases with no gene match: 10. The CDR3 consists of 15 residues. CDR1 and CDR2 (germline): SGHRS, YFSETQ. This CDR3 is CASSQGQTLGYGYTF. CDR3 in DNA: TGCGCCAGCAGCCAGGGACAGACACTCGGCTATGGCTACACCTTC.

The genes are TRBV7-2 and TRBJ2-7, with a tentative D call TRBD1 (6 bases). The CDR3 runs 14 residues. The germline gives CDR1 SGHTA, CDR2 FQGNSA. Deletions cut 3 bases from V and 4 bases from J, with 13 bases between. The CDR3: CASSLAGRGYEQYF. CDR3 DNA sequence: TGTGCCAGCAGCTTGGCGGGCAGGGGTTACGAGCAGTACTTC.

The CDR3 protein is CSVALGQAYNEQFF. DNA for the CDR3: TGCAGCGTTGCATTGGGACAGGCGTACAATGAGCAGTTCTTC. This sequence joins TRBV29-1 and TRBJ2-1; 8 bases line up with TRBD1. Trimming at V came to 4 bases and at J to 4 bases, leaving 6 bases not matched to a gene. The germline CDR1 and CDR2 sequences are SQVTM and ANQGSEA. CDR3 length equals 14 residues.

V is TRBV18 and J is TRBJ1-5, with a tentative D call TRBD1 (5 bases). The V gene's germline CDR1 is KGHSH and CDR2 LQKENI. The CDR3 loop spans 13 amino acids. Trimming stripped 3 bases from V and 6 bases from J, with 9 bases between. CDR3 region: CASSPGVFQPQHF. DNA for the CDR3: TGTGCCAGCTCACCGGGGGTGTTTCAGCCCCAGCATTTT. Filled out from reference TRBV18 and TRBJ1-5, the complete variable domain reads NAGVMQNPRHLVRRRGQEARLRCSPMKGHSHVYWYRQLPEEGLKFMVYLQKENIIDESGMPKERFSAEFPKEGPSILRIQQVVRGDSAAYFCASSPGVFQPQHFGDGTRLSIL.

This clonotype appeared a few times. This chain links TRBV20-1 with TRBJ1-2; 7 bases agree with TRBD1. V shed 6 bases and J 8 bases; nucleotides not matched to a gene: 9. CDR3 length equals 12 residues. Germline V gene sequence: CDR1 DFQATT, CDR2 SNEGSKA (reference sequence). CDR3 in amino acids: CSAPQTGDGYTF. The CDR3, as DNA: TGCAGTGCACCCCAAACAGGGGACGGCTACACCTTC.

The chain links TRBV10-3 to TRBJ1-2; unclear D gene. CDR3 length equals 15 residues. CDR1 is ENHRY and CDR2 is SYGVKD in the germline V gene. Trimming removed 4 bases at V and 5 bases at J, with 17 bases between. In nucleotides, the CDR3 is TGTGCCATCAGTGCCGGCTCATCCGGCAGGTATGGCTACACCTTC. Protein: CAISAGSSGRYGYTF.

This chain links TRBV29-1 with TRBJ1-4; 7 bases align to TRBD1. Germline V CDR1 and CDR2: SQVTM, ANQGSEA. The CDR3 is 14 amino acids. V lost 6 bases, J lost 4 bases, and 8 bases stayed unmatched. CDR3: CSVGIGQVNEKLFF. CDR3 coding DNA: TGCAGCGTCGGAATAGGACAGGTTAATGAAAAACTGTTTTTT.

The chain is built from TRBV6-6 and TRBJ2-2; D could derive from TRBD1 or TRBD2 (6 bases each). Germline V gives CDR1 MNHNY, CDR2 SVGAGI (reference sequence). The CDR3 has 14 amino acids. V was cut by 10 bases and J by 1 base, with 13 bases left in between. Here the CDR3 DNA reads TGTGCCACACGGGGGCGGTTGAACACCGGGGAGCTGTTTTTT. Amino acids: CATRGRLNTGELFF.

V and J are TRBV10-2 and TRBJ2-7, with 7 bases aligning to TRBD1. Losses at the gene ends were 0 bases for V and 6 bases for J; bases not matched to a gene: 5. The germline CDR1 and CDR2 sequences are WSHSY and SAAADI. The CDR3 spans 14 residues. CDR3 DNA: TGCGCCAGCAGTGAGTCGAGCAGGGGGAGCGAGCAGTACTTC. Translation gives CASSESSRGSEQYF.

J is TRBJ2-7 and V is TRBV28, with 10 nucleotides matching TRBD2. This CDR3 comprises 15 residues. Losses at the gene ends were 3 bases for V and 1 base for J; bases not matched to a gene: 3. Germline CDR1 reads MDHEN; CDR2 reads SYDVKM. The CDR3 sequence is CASSFGLAESYEQYF. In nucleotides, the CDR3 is TGTGCCAGCAGTTTCGGACTAGCGGAGTCCTACGAGCAGTACTTC. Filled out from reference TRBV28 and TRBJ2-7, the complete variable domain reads DVKVTQSSRYLVKRTGEKVFLECVQDMDHENMFWYRQDPGLGLRLIYFSYDVKMKEKGDIPEGYSVSREKKERFSLILESASTNQTSMYLCASSFGLAESYEQYFGPGTRLTVT.

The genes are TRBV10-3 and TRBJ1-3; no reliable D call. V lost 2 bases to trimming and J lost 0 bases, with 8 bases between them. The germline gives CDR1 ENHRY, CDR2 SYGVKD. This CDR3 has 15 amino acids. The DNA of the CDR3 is TGTGCCATCAGTGAGCGAACCCCCTCTGGAAACACCATATATTTT. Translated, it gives CAISERTPSGNTIYF.

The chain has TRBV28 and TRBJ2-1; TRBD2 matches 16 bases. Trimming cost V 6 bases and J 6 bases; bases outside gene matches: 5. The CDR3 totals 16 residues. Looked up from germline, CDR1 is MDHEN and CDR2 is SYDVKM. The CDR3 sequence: CASRQGTSGRGNEQFF. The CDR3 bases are TGTGCCAGCAGGCAAGGGACTAGCGGGAGGGGCAATGAGCAGTTCTTC.

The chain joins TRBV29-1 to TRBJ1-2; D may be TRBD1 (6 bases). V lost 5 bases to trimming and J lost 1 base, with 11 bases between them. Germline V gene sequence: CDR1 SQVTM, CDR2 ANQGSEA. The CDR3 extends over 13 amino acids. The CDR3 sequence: CSVMGASNYGYTF. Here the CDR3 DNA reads TGCAGCGTTATGGGGGCGAGTAACTATGGCTACACCTTC.

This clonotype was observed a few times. CDR3 in DNA: TGCAGCGTTGAATGGGGTCCCACTGAAGCTTTCTTT. Its protein product is CSVEWGPTEAFF. V is TRBV29-1 and J is TRBJ1-1, with D unresolved. Germline values: CDR1 SQVTM, CDR2 ANQGSEA. The CDR3 extends over 12 amino acids. V dropped 2 bases and J dropped 4 bases, with 8 bases sitting between them.

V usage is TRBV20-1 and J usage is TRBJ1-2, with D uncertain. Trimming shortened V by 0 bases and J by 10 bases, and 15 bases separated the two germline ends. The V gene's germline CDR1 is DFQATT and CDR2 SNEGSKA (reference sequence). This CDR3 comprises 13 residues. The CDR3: CSARDPRKMFYTF. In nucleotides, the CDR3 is TGCAGTGCTAGAGATCCCAGGAAGATGTTCTACACCTTC.